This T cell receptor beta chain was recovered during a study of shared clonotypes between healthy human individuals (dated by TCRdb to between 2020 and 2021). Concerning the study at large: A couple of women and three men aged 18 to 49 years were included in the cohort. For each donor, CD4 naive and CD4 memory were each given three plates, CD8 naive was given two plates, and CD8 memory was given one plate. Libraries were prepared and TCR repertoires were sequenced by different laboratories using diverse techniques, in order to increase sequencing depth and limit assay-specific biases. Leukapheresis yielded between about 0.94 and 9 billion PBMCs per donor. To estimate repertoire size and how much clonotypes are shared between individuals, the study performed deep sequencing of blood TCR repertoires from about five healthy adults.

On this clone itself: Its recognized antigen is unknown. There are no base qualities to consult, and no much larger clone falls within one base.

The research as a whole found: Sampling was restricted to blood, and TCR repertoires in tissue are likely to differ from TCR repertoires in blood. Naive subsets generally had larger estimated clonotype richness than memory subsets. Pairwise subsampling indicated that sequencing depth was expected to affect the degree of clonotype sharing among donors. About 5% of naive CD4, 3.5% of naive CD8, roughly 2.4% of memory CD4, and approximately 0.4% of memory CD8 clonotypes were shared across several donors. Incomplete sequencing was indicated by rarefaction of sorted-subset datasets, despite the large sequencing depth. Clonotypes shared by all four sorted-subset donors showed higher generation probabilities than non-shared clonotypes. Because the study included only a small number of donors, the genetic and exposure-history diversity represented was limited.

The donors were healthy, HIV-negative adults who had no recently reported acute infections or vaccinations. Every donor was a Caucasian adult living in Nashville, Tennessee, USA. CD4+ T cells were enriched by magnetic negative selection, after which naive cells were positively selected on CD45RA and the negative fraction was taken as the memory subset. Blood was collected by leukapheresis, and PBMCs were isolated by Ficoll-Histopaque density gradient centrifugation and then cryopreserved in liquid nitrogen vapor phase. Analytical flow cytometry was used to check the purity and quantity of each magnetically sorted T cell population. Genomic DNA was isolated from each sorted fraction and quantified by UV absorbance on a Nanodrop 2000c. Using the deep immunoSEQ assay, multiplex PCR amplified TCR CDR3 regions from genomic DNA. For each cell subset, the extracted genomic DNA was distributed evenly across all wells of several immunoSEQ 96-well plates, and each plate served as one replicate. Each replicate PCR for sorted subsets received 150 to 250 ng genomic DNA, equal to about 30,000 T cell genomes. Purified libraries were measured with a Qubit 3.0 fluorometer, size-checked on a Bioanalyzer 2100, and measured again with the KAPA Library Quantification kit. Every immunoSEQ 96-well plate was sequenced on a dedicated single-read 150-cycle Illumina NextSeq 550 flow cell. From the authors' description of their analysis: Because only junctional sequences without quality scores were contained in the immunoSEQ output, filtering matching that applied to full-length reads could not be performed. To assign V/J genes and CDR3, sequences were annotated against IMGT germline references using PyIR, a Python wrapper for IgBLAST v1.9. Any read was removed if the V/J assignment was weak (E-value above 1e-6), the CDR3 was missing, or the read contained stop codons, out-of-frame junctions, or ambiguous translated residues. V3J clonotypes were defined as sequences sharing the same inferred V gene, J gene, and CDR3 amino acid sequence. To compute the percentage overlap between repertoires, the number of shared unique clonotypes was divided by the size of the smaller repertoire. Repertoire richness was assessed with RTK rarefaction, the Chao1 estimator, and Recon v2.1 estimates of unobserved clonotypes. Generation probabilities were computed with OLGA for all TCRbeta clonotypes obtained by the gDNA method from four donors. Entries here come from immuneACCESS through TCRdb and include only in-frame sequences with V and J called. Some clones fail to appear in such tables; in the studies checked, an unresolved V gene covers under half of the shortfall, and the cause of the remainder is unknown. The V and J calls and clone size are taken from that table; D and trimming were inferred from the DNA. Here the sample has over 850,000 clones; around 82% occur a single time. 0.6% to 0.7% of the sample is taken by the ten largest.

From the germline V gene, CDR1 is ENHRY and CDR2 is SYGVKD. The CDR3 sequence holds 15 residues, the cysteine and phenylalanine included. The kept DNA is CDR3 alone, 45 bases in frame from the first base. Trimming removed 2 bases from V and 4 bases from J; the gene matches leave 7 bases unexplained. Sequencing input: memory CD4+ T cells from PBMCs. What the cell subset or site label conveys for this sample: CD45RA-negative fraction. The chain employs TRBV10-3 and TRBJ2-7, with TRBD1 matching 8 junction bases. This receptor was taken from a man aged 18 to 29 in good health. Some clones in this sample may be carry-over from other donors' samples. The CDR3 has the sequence CAISEQGAGRYEQYF. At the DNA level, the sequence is TGTGCCATCAGTGAGCAGGGGGCAGGTCGGTACGAGCAGTACTTC.